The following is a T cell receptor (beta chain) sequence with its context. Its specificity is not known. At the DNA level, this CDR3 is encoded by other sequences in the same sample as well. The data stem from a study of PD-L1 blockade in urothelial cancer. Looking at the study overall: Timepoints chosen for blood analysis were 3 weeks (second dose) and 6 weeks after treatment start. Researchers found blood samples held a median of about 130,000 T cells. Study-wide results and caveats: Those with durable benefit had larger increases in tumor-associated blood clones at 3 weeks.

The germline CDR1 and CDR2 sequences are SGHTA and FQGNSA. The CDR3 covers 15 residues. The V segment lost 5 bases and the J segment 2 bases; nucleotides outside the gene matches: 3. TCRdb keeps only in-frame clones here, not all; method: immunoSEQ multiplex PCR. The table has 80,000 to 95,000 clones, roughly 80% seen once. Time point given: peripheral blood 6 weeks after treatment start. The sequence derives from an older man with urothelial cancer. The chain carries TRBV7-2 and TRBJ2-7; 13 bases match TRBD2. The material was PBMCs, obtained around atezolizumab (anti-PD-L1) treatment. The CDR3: CASSLGLAGAYEQYF. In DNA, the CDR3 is TGTGCCAGCAGCCTAGGACTAGCGGGGGCCTACGAGCAGTACTTC. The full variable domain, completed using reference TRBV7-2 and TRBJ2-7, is GAGVSQSPSNKVTEKGKDVELRCDPISGHTALYWYRQSLGQGLEFLIYFQGNSAPDKSGLPSDRFSAERTGGSVSTLTIQRTQQEDSAVYLCASSLGLAGAYEQYFGPGTRLTVT.